What follows are 9 T cell receptor beta chains derived from one specimen sequenced in a study of T cells after yellow fever vaccination. A single record per CDR3 protein comes from TCRdb applying MiXCR to the 5' RACE reads. The table has more than 300,000 distinct CDR3 sequences, about 10% seen once; the top ten hold about 3%. The sequencing here drew on CD4+ T cells sorted from PBMCs, taken 45 days after the yellow fever booster vaccination. These receptor sequences come from a young man who received the YFV17D yellow fever vaccine.

This clonotype appeared a few times. The V gene is TRBV20-1, the J gene TRBJ2-5; D remains unclear. Germline CDR1 and CDR2: DFQATT and SNEGSKA (reference sequence). Trimming cost V 4 bases and J 4 bases, with 4 bases left between them. The CDR3 loop spans 10 amino acids. The CDR3 spells CSANRETQYF. The CDR3 nucleotides are TGCAGTGCTAATAGAGAGACCCAGTACTTC.

V gene TRBV7-8 combines with J gene TRBJ1-4; weak D call: TRBD1 (5 bases). Germline V CDR1 and CDR2: SGHVS, FQNEAQ. V was pared by 5 bases and J by 7 bases, with 23 bases between. The CDR3 contains 17 residues. DNA of the CDR3: TGTGCCAGCAGCCCCCTAAAGTCGACCGGGGGGAGTGAAAAACTGTTTTTT. Translation gives CASSPLKSTGGSEKLFF.

V is TRBV27 and J is TRBJ1-2; TRBD1 matches at 9 bases. V dropped 6 bases and J dropped 7; count of bases not matched to a gene: 3. Germline V lookup: CDR1 MNHEY, CDR2 SMNVEV (reference sequence). CDR3 length: 12 residues. The CDR3 here is CASRQGAGGYTF. In nucleotides, the CDR3 is TGTGCCAGCAGACAGGGGGCGGGTGGCTACACCTTC.

This clonotype was recorded a few times. The gene calls are TRBV5-5 and TRBJ2-7; D uncertain. The CDR3 totals 13 residues. CDR1 SGHKS and CDR2 YYEKEE come from the germline V gene (reference sequence). V lost 3 bases, J lost 0 bases, and 7 bases lay in between. The CDR3 DNA sequence: TGTGCCAGCAGCTCCCCCCACTCCTACGAGCAGTACTTC. Protein: CASSSPHSYEQYF.

The chain couples TRBV6-2 or TRBV6-3 to TRBJ1-2; D might be TRBD1 (6 bases). The length of the CDR3 is 14 residues. Germline CDR1 is MNHEY and CDR2 is SVGEGT. The V end was cut by 2 bases, the J end by 8 bases, with 15 bases between. As DNA, the CDR3 is TGTGCCAGCAGTTACGACAGGCAATATGGGGGCTACACCTTC. Its protein product is CASSYDRQYGGYTF.

This clonotype appeared a few times. The chain joins TRBV6-2 or TRBV6-3 to TRBJ1-6; D might be TRBD1 (6 bases). The germline CDR1 and CDR2 sequences are MNHEY and SVGEGT. The CDR3 sequence is 18 residues long. The germline V and J ends were trimmed by 6 bases and 0 bases, with 18 bases remaining between them. CDR3 DNA sequence: TGTGCCAGCAGGGCCGGGACACGGAAGAGCTCCTATAATTCACCCCTCCACTTT. Its translation: CASRAGTRKSSYNSPLHF.

The chain links TRBV9 to TRBJ2-5; D is uncertain. With 0 bases removed from V and 3 bases from J, the gap between germline ends came to 9 bases. In germline, CDR1 is SGDLS, CDR2 YYNGEE. The CDR3 covers 14 residues. The chain's CDR3 is CASSVGVNKETQYF. CDR3 in DNA: TGTGCCAGCAGCGTAGGAGTCAATAAAGAGACCCAGTACTTC. Variable domain in full (rest from reference TRBV9 and TRBJ2-5): DSGVTQTPKHLITATGQRVTLRCSPRSGDLSVYWYQQSLDQGLQFLIQYYNGEERAKGNILERFSAQQFPDLHSELNLSSLELGDSALYFCASSVGVNKETQYFGPGTRLLVL.

This clonotype was counted between two and nine times. V and J are TRBV7-2 and TRBJ2-6, with 7 bases lining up with TRBD1. V gave up 1 base and J gave up 6 bases; unmatched junction bases: 15. The CDR3 sequence is 19 residues long. CDR1 and CDR2 (germline): SGHTA, FQGNSA. The CDR3: CASSLDHIDRAGSANVLTF. CDR3 sequence (DNA): TGTGCCAGCAGCTTAGATCACATCGACAGGGCCGGTTCGGCCAACGTCCTGACTTTC.

This clonotype was detected many times. J is TRBJ2-3 and V is TRBV20-1; TRBD2 matches 14 bases. With 6 bases clipped from V and 0 bases from J, the junction kept 2 bases outside the gene matches. Germline lookup yields CDR1 DFQATT and CDR2 SNEGSKA (reference sequence). This CDR3 spans 15 amino acids. This CDR3 reads CSAGLAGGSTDTQYF. Here the CDR3 DNA reads TGCAGTGCCGGACTAGCGGGGGGTAGCACAGATACGCAGTATTTT.